This entry describes one T cell receptor (beta chain). The target antigen is unknown. PBMCs were isolated by Ficoll-Paque density gradient centrifugation, using roughly 9.7 ml of fresh peripheral blood as the starting material. This CDR3 is 15 amino acids long. Germline values: CDR1 SGHRS, CDR2 YFSETQ. V lost 6 bases, J lost 2 bases, and 17 bases lay in between. Amplifying from RNA transcripts, the study obtained TCR beta CDR3 regions. The first round was an RT-PCR with HTBI primers, and the second round was a multiplex PCR. TCRdb recomputed calls from the multiplex PCR reads with MiXCR, one row per CDR3 protein. The data show 600,000 to 950,000 distinct CDR3 sequences, roughly two fifths seen once. This sample is drawn from a study of Graves' ophthalmopathy and Graves' hyperthyroidism. Study results and caveats: In blood appeared most of the expanded thyroid clonotypes whose frequency exceeded 0.001. Sensitivity reached 85% to 90% and specificity roughly 76% for a 13-signature model separating ophthalmopathy from stable hyperthyroidism.

J is TRBJ2-5 and V is TRBV5-1, with TRBD2 as a possible D gene (6 bases). Specimen: peripheral blood. This TCR was sampled from an adult man with Graves' ophthalmopathy. The CDR3 loop reads CASNGGGTRQETQYF. Here the CDR3 DNA reads TGCGCCAGCAATGGTGGGGGGACGAGACAAGAGACCCAGTACTTC.